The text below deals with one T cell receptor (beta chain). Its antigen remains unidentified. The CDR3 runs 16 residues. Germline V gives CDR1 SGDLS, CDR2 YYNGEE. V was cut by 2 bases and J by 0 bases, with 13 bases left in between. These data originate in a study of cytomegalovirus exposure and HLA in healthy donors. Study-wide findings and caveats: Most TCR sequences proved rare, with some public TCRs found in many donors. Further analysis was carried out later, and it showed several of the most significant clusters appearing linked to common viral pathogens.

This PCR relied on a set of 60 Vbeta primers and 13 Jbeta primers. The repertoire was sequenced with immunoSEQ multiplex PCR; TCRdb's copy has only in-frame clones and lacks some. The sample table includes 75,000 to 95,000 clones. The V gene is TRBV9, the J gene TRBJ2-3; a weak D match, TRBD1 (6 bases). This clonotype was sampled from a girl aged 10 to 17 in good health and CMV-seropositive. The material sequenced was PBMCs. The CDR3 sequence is CASSVRGWFSTDTQYF. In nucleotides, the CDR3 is TGTGCCAGCAGCGTGAGGGGGTGGTTTAGCACAGATACGCAGTATTTT. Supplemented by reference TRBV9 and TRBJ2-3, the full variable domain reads DSGVTQTPKHLITATGQRVTLRCSPRSGDLSVYWYQQSLDQGLQFLIQYYNGEERAKGNILERFSAQQFPDLHSELNLSSLELGDSALYFCASSVRGWFSTDTQYFGPGTRLTVL.